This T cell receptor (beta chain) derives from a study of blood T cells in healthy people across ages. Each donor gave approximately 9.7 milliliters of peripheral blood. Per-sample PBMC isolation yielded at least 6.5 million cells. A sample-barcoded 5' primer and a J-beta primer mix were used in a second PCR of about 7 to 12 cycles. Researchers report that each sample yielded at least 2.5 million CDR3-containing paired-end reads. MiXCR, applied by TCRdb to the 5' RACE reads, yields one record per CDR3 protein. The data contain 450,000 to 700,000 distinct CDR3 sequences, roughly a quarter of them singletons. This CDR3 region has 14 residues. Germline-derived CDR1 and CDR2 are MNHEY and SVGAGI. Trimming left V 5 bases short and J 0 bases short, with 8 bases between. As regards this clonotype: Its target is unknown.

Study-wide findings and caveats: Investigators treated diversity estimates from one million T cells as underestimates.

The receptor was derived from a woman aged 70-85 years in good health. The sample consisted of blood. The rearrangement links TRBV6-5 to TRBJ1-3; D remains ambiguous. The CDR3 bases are TGTGCCAGCAGTGGCGTTCTCTCTGGAAACACCATATATTTT. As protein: CASSGVLSGNTIYF.